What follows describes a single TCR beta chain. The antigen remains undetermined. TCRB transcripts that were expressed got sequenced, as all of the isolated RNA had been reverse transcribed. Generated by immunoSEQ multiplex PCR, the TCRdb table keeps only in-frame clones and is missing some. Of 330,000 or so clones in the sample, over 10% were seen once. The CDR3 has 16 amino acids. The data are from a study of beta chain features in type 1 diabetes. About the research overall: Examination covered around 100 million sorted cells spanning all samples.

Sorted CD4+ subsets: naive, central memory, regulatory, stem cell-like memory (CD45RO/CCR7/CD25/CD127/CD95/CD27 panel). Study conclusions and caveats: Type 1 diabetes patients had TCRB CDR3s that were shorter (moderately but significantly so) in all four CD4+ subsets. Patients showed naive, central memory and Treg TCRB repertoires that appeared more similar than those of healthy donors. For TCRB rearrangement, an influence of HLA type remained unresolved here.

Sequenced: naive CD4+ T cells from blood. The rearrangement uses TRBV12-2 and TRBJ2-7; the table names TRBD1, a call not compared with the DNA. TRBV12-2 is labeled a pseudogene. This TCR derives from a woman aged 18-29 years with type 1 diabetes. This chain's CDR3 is CASRLANRGPSGEQYF. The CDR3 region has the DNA TGTGCAAGTCGCTTAGCGAACAGGGGGCCCAGCGGAGAGCAGTACTTC.